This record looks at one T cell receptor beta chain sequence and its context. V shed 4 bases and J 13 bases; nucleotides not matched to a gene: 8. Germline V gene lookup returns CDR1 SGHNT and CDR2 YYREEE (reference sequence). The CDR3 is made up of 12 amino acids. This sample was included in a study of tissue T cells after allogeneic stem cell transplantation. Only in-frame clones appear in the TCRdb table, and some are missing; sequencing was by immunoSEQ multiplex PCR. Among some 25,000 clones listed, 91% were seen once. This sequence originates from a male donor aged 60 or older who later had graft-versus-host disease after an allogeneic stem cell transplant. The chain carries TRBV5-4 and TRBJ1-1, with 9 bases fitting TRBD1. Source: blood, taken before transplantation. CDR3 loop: CASSPGTGLDFF. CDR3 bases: TGTGCCAGCAGCCCCGGGACAGGGCTTGATTTCTTT.